A selection of T cell receptor beta chains follows, all from one sample in a study of regulatory T cells in long-lasting Graves disease. Each CDR3 protein is one row after TCRdb ran MiXCR on the multiplex PCR reads. The profile covers approximately 690,000 distinct CDR3 sequences, with around 30% appearing a single time and about 42% taken by the ten largest. Sequencing used peripheral blood mononuclear cells (PBMCs), obtained when the disease was refractory, from a patient treated with antithyroid drugs. The origin of the receptors is a female donor with Graves disease. Both conserved end residues are part of each CDR3. D genes are given only for firm matches. Clone size appears in some rows only: once, few, many, or a class for an expanded clone.

D gene | clone size | J gene | V gene | CDR3 protein | CDR3 DNA
TRBD1 | few | TRBJ1-2 | TRBV20-1 | CSASNTRVGPGTGFYGYTF | TGCAGTGCTAGTAACACACGGGTGGGCCCCGGGACAGGGTTCTATGGCTACACCTTC
- | - | TRBJ1-1 | TRBV3-1 | CASNPRHGQAFF | TGTGCCAGCAACCCCCGACATGGGCAAGCTTTCTTT
TRBD1 | few | TRBJ1-1 | TRBV19 | CASSIPRTGETEAFF | TGTGCCAGTAGTATACCCCGGACAGGGGAGACTGAAGCTTTCTTT
TRBD1 | - | TRBJ2-7 | TRBV28 | CASSPRPGGSYEQYF | TGTGCCAGCAGTCCCCGACCAGGGGGCTCCTACGAGCAGTACTTC
TRBD1 | many | TRBJ1-2 | TRBV3-1 | CASSQTGGSNGYTF | TGTGCCAGCAGCCAAACAGGGGGCAGTAATGGCTACACCTTC
TRBD2 | - | TRBJ2-1 | TRBV20-1 | CSGLAGGGIYKNEQFF | TGCAGTGGGCTAGCGGGCGGGGGCATCTATAAAAATGAGCAGTTCTTC
TRBD1 | - | TRBJ2-2 | TRBV11-1 | CASSLDRPGELFF | TGTGCCAGCAGCCTGGACAGGCCCGGGGAGCTGTTTTTT
TRBD1 | - | TRBJ2-7 | TRBV6-1 | CASRDRGGSLGEQYF | TGTGCCAGCAGAGACAGGGGCGGCTCGCTTGGCGAGCAGTACTTC
TRBD2 | - | TRBJ2-1 | TRBV7-6 | CASGPPSGRGDNEQFF | TGTGCCAGCGGCCCCCCCAGCGGGAGGGGAGATAATGAGCAGTTCTTC
- | few | TRBJ1-1 | TRBV12-5 | CASGLVRGAAGLASAEAFF | TGTGCTAGTGGTTTGGTACGCGGGGCGGCGGGGTTGGCGTCGGCTGAAGCTTTCTTT
- | - | TRBJ2-6 | TRBV6-2/TRBV6-3 | CASRGHGSGANVLTF | TGTGCCAGCAGAGGACATGGTTCCGGGGCCAACGTCCTGACTTTC
- | many | TRBJ1-2 | TRBV6-1 | CASSESTGPYGYTF | TGTGCCAGCAGTGAATCGACGGGTCCCTATGGCTACACCTTC
TRBD1 | - | TRBJ2-7 | TRBV20-1 | CSARSRDRGSYEQYF | TGCAGTGCTAGGTCCCGGGACAGGGGTTCCTACGAGCAGTACTTC
- | - | TRBJ2-7 | TRBV7-2 | CASSLDGGPYEQYF | TGTGCCAGCAGCTTAGATGGGGGGCCCTACGAGCAGTACTTC
- | few | TRBJ1-1 | TRBV27 | CASSLSHSLVGQSFEAFF | TGTGCCAGCAGTTTAAGCCATTCGCTCGTAGGACAGTCTTTTGAAGCTTTCTTT
TRBD1 | - | TRBJ2-7 | TRBV5-5 | CASRPPGGQESYEQYF | TGTGCCAGCAGACCTCCTGGGGGACAGGAATCCTACGAGCAGTACTTC
- | few | TRBJ2-7 | TRBV13 | CASSLATGFNEQYF | TGTGCCAGCAGCCTAGCGACAGGGTTTAACGAGCAGTACTTC
- | many | TRBJ2-7 | TRBV6-2/TRBV6-3 | CASSYEAESSYEQYF | TGTGCCAGCAGTTACGAAGCGGAGAGCTCCTACGAGCAGTACTTC
- | - | TRBJ1-1 | TRBV19 | CASSITVEWANTEAFF | TGTGCCAGTAGTATTACAGTTGAGTGGGCGAACACTGAAGCTTTCTTT
- | - | TRBJ1-1 | TRBV9 | CASSVVYRENTEAFF | TGTGCCAGCAGCGTAGTTTACAGGGAGAACACTGAAGCTTTCTTT
- | - | TRBJ2-5 | TRBV6-1 | CASGRARQETQYF | TGTGCCAGCGGCCGGGCCAGGCAAGAGACCCAGTACTTC
- | - | TRBJ2-2 | TRBV5-1 | CASSFPANTGELFF | TGCGCCAGCAGCTTTCCAGCGAACACCGGGGAGCTGTTTTTT
- | few | TRBJ1-2 | TRBV27 | CASSPSPSNYGYTF | TGTGCCAGCAGCCCATCCCCCTCTAACTATGGCTACACCTTC
- | few | TRBJ1-1 | TRBV19 | CASSRAANTEAFF | TGTGCCAGTAGTCGGGCGGCGAACACTGAAGCTTTCTTT
- | - | TRBJ1-2 | TRBV27 | CASSSPPGFGYTF | TGTGCCAGCAGCTCACCCCCGGGCTTTGGCTACACCTTC
- | - | TRBJ1-1 | TRBV2 | CASSEARPPVSTEAFF | TGTGCCAGCAGTGAAGCGAGGCCCCCCGTAAGCACTGAAGCTTTCTTT
- | many | TRBJ1-1 | TRBV10-3 | CAISASLGAGNTEAFF | TGTGCCATCAGTGCTTCATTAGGTGCCGGGAACACTGAAGCTTTCTTT
- | - | TRBJ2-5 | TRBV5-1 | CASRIGPTLAETQYF | TGCGCCAGCCGCATAGGACCCACCCTCGCGGAGACCCAGTACTTC
TRBD2 | few | TRBJ2-7 | TRBV11-2 | CASSLSSAGGYEQYF | TGTGCCAGCAGCTTGTCCTCAGCGGGAGGCTACGAGCAGTACTTC
- | many | TRBJ1-4 | TRBV11-2 | CASSLTGLVGEKLFF | TGTGCCAGCAGCTTAACAGGACTTGTCGGTGAAAAACTGTTTTTT
- | many | TRBJ1-2 | TRBV28 | CASSLLKGLYGYTF | TGTGCCAGCAGTTTATTGAAGGGGCTCTATGGCTACACCTTC
TRBD2 | - | TRBJ2-7 | TRBV6-1 | CASRRTSGTLDYEQYF | TGTGCCAGCAGGCGGACTAGCGGGACCTTAGACTACGAGCAGTACTTC
TRBD1 | many | TRBJ1-1 | TRBV28 | CASSDRGPTEAFF | TGTGCCAGCAGTGACAGGGGCCCTACTGAAGCTTTCTTT
TRBD1 | few | TRBJ1-4 | TRBV30 | CGRQGKNEKLFF | TGTGGACGACAGGGAAAGAATGAAAAACTGTTTTTT
- | few | TRBJ2-7 | TRBV12-3/TRBV12-4 | CASSTPQGWSYEQYF | TGTGCCAGCAGCACACCACAGGGATGGTCCTACGAGCAGTACTTC
- | many | TRBJ2-7 | TRBV28 | CASSEGTQTYEQYF | TGTGCCAGCAGCGAAGGGACGCAAACCTACGAGCAGTACTTC
- | - | TRBJ2-1 | TRBV11-2 | CASSTTAGTNNEQFF | TGTGCCAGCAGCACGACAGCCGGGACAAACAATGAGCAGTTCTTC
- | many | TRBJ2-7 | TRBV6-1 | CASSKDSLGSYEQYF | TGTGCCAGCAGTAAGGACAGCCTGGGGAGCTACGAGCAGTACTTC
TRBD1 | - | TRBJ1-2 | TRBV19 | CASSSRDRGNPNYGYTF | TGTGCCAGTAGTAGCCGGGACAGGGGAAATCCGAACTATGGCTACACCTTC
- | many | TRBJ2-5 | TRBV27 | CASSTRTVRGAETQYF | TGTGCCAGCAGTACTCGGACAGTCCGAGGGGCAGAGACCCAGTACTTC
- | - | TRBJ1-1 | TRBV14 | CASSPQVWGKAFF | TGTGCCAGCAGCCCCCAGGTTTGGGGGAAAGCTTTCTTT
TRBD1 | many | TRBJ1-5 | TRBV28 | CASNSPGGSLGQPQHF | TGTGCCAGCAACTCACCAGGGGGTTCCCTCGGTCAGCCCCAGCATTTT
- | few | TRBJ1-5 | TRBV19 | CASSIAKTVQPQHF | TGTGCCAGTAGTATAGCCAAGACAGTTCAGCCCCAGCATTTT
TRBD1 | few | TRBJ2-5 | TRBV7-9 | CASSPAGGSQETQYF | TGTGCCAGCAGCCCGGCAGGGGGATCCCAAGAGACCCAGTACTTC
- | - | TRBJ1-5 | TRBV28 | CASSSWLVNQPQHF | TGTGCCAGCAGTTCATGGCTGGTCAATCAGCCCCAGCATTTT
TRBD2 | - | TRBJ2-7 | TRBV3-1 | CASSQDRGLAGFSYEQYF | TGTGCCAGCAGCCAAGATCGGGGACTAGCGGGATTCTCCTACGAGCAGTACTTC
- | few | TRBJ1-4 | TRBV28 | CASSSLSVFGEKLFF | TGTGCCAGCAGTTCTCTGTCGGTGTTTGGTGAAAAACTGTTTTTT
- | - | TRBJ1-1 | TRBV19 | CASSIAPANTEAFF | TGTGCCAGTAGTATAGCACCGGCGAACACTGAAGCTTTCTTT
- | - | TRBJ1-1 | TRBV7-3 | CASSLVQGKAEAFF | TGTGCCAGCAGCTTAGTACAGGGTAAAGCTGAAGCTTTCTTT
TRBD1 | - | TRBJ1-2 | TRBV30 | CAWSGDRRGGYTF | TGTGCCTGGAGTGGGGACAGGAGAGGGGGCTACACCTTC
- | - | TRBJ1-3 | TRBV7-2 | CASSLAPAKEHTIYF | TGTGCCAGCAGCTTAGCGCCTGCCAAAGAACACACCATATATTTT
- | few | TRBJ1-2 | TRBV2 | CASSGFDDYTF | TGTGCCAGCAGTGGATTTGATGACTACACCTTC
TRBD2 | many | TRBJ2-5 | TRBV2 | CASSEDSSGTRMETQYF | TGTGCCAGCAGTGAAGATTCTAGCGGGACGAGGATGGAGACCCAGTACTTC